The subject of this entry is one T cell receptor (beta chain). What it binds is unknown. The data originate from a study of T cell responses to AZD1222 COVID-19 vaccine. Study-level background: Both about-4-week and about-12-week second-dose recipients were combined. Study-wide findings and caveats: Clonal diversity was possibly underestimated, and the donors were mostly white British, with more females. A reported finding is that nearly half of spike-specific TCRs target unmutated variant regions. Dominant at 160-218 and 743-854, vaccine-associated CD4 TCRs also spanned spike.

Produced via immunoSEQ multiplex PCR; TCRdb's table is partial and in-frame only. This table has 130,000 or so clones, roughly 84% appearing once. The CDR3 has 16 residues. V trimming: 5 bases; J trimming: 5 bases; junction bases outside the gene matches: 12. Per germline, CDR1 SEHNR and CDR2 FQNEAQ (reference sequence). The chain carries TRBV7-9 and TRBJ1-1; 9 bases agree with TRBD1. The sequencing here drew on peripheral blood, taken on day 0 of AZD1222 vaccination. The clonotype originates from an adult in good health. The CDR3 sequence: CASSPGQGSVSTEAFF. The CDR3 coding sequence is TGTGCCAGCAGCCCCGGACAGGGGTCGGTATCTACTGAAGCTTTCTTT.